The T cell receptor beta chain under discussion was sequenced for a study of cytomegalovirus exposure and HLA in healthy donors. Participants comprised healthy donors of bone marrow. The PCR contained 60 Vbeta and 13 Jbeta primers. Only in-frame clones appear in the TCRdb table, and some are missing; sequencing was by immunoSEQ multiplex PCR. Altogether about 160,000 clones are present, around 80% being singletons, with the ten largest covering around 1.5%. Study results and limitations: The productive fraction for most TCR beta V segments was about 90% or about 30% in an earlier analysis. Some TCR beta chains (about 170 of them) were listed as cytomegalovirus-associated. Most TCR sequences were seen very rarely across donors, but some public TCRs occurred in many.

Germline values: CDR1 SGHTA, CDR2 FQGNSA. Trimming took off 6 bases at V and 0 bases at J, with 12 bases between the two ends. There are 15 residues in the CDR3. Regarding this clone: What it recognizes is unknown.

The rearrangement links TRBV7-2 to TRBJ1-5; D possibly corresponds to TRBD1 (5 bases). Sequencing was performed on PBMCs. The source is a middle-aged man in good health and CMV-seronegative. CDR3 sequence: CASRQGANSNQPQHF. The CDR3, as DNA: TGTGCCAGCAGACAAGGGGCCAATAGCAATCAGCCCCAGCATTTT.